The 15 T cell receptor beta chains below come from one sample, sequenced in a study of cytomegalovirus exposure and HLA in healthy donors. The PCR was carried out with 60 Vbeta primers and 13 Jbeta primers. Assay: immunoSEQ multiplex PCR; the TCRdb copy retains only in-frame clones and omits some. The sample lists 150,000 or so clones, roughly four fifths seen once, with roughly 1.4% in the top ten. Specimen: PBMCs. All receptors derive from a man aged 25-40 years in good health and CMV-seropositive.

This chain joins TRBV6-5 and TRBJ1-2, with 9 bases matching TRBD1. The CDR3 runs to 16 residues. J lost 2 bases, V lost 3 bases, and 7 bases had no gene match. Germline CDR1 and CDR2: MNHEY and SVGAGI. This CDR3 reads CASSYLGTGLNYGYTF. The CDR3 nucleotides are TGTGCCAGCAGTTATCTTGGGACAGGGCTGAACTATGGCTACACCTTC.

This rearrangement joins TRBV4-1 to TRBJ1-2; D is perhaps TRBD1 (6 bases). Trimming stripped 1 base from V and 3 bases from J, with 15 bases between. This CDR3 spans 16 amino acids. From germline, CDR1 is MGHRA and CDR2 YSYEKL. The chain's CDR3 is CASSQAGQSWDYGYTF. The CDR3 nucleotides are TGCGCCAGCAGCCAAGCCGGACAGTCCTGGGACTATGGCTACACCTTC.

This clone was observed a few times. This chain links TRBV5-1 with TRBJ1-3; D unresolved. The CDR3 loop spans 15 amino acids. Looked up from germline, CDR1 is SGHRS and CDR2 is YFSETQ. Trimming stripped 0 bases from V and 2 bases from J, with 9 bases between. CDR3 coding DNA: TGCGCCAGCAGCTTGGTATCAGGCGCTGGAAACACCATATATTTT. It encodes CASSLVSGAGNTIYF.

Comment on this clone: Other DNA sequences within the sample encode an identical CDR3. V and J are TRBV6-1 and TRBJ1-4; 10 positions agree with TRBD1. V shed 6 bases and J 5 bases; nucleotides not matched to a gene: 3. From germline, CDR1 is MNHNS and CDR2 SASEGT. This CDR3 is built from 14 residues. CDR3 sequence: CASSVGQGNEKLFF. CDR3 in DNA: TGTGCCAGCAGCGTGGGACAGGGGAATGAAAAACTGTTTTTT.

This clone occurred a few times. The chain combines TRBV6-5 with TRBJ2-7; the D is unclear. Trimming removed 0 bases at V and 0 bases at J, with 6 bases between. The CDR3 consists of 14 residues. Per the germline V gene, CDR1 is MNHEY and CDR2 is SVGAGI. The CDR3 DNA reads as TGTGCCAGCAGTTACTCGCACAACTCCTACGAGCAGTACTTC. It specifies CASSYSHNSYEQYF.

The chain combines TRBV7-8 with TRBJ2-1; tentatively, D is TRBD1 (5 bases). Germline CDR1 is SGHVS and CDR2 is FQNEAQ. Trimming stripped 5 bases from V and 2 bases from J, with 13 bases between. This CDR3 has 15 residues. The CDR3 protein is CASSLREGAYNEQFF. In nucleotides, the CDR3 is TGTGCCAGCAGCCTTAGGGAAGGGGCCTACAATGAGCAGTTCTTC.

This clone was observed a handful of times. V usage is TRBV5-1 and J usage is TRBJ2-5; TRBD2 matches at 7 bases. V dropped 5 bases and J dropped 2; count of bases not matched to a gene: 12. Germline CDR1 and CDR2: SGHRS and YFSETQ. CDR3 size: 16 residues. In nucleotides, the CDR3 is TGCGCCAGCAGTTGGGGAGGGGCGGGGGATCAAGAGACCCAGTACTTC. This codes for CASSWGGAGDQETQYF.

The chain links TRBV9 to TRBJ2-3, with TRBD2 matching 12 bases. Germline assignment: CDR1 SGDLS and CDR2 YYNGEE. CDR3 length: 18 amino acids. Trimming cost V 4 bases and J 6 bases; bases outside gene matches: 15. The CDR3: CASSPQAASSGRGDTQYF. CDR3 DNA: TGTGCCAGCAGCCCCCAGGCTGCCTCTAGCGGGAGGGGGGATACGCAGTATTTT.

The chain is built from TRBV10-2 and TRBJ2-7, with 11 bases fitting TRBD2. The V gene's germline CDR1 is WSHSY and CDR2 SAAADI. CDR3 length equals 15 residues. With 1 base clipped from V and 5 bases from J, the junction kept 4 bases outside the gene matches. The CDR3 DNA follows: TGCGCCAGCAGTGAGTGGTCTAGCGGGAGGAACGAGCAGTACTTC. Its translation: CASSEWSSGRNEQYF.

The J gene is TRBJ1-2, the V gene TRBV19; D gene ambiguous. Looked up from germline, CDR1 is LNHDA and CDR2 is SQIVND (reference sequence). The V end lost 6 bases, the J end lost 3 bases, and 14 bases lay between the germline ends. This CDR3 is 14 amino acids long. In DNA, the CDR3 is TGTGCCAGTAGGACCGGGTCCACCTACTATGGCTACACCTTC. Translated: CASRTGSTYYGYTF. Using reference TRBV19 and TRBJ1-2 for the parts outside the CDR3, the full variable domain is DGGITQSPKYLFRKEGQNVTLSCEQNLNHDAMYWYRQDPGQGLRLIYYSQIVNDFQKGDIAEGYSVSREKKESFPLTVTSAQKNPTAFYLCASRTGSTYYGYTFGSGTRLTVV.

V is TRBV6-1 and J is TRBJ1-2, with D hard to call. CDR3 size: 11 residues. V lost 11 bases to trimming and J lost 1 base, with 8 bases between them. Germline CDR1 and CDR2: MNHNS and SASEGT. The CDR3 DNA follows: TGTGCCGCGTTCCTTAACTATGGCTACACCTTC. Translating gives CAAFLNYGYTF.

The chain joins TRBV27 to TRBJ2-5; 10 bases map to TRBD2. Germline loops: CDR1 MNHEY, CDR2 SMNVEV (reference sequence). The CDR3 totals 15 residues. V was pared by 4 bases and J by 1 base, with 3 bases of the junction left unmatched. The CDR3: CASSSIAGGQETQYF. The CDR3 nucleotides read TGTGCCAGCAGTTCTATAGCGGGGGGCCAAGAGACCCAGTACTTC.

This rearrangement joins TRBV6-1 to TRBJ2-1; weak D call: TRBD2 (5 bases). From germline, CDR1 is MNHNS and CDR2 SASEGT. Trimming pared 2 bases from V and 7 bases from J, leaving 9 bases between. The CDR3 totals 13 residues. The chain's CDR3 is CASSELRGNEQFF. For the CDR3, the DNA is TGTGCCAGCAGTGAATTACGAGGGAATGAGCAGTTCTTC.

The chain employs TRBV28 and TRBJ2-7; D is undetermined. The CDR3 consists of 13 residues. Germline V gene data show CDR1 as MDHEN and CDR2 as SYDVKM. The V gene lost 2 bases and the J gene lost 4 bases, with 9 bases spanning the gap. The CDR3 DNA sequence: TGTGCCAGCAGTTTAAGCACAGAGTACGAGCAGTACTTC. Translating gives CASSLSTEYEQYF.

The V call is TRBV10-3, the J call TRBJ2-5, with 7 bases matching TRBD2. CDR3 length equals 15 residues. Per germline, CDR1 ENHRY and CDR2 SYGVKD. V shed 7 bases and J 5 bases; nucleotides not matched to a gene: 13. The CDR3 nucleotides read TGTGCCATCAAAGGAGCGGGGACCCAAGCGGAGACCCAGTACTTC. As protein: CAIKGAGTQAETQYF.